This TCR beta chain appears in the sequencing data of a study of blood T cell repertoires in COVID-19. Germline V gives CDR1 SGDLS, CDR2 YYNGEE. The CDR3 is 12 amino acids. V was cut by 4 bases and J by 3 bases, with 8 bases left in between. Seattle researchers signed up patients amid active infection and tracked them longitudinally. Per the study methods: Reference gene primer amplification gave estimated nucleated cell counts. Using immunoSEQ multiplex PCR, the repertoire was profiled, and TCRdb retains in-frame clones only, with some absent. That table gives V, J and clone size, and the DNA gave D and trimming. The sample comprises around 460,000 clones, 70% to 90% of which are singletons, and less than 0.95% rests with the top ten.

The chain combines TRBV9 with TRBJ2-7, with D uncertain. The sequencing input was peripheral blood. This TCR was sampled from a man aged 18 to 35 with COVID-19, enrolled during active disease. The CDR3 DNA follows: TGTGCCAGCAGCCAAGACAACTACGAGCAGTACTTC. Residues: CASSQDNYEQYF.